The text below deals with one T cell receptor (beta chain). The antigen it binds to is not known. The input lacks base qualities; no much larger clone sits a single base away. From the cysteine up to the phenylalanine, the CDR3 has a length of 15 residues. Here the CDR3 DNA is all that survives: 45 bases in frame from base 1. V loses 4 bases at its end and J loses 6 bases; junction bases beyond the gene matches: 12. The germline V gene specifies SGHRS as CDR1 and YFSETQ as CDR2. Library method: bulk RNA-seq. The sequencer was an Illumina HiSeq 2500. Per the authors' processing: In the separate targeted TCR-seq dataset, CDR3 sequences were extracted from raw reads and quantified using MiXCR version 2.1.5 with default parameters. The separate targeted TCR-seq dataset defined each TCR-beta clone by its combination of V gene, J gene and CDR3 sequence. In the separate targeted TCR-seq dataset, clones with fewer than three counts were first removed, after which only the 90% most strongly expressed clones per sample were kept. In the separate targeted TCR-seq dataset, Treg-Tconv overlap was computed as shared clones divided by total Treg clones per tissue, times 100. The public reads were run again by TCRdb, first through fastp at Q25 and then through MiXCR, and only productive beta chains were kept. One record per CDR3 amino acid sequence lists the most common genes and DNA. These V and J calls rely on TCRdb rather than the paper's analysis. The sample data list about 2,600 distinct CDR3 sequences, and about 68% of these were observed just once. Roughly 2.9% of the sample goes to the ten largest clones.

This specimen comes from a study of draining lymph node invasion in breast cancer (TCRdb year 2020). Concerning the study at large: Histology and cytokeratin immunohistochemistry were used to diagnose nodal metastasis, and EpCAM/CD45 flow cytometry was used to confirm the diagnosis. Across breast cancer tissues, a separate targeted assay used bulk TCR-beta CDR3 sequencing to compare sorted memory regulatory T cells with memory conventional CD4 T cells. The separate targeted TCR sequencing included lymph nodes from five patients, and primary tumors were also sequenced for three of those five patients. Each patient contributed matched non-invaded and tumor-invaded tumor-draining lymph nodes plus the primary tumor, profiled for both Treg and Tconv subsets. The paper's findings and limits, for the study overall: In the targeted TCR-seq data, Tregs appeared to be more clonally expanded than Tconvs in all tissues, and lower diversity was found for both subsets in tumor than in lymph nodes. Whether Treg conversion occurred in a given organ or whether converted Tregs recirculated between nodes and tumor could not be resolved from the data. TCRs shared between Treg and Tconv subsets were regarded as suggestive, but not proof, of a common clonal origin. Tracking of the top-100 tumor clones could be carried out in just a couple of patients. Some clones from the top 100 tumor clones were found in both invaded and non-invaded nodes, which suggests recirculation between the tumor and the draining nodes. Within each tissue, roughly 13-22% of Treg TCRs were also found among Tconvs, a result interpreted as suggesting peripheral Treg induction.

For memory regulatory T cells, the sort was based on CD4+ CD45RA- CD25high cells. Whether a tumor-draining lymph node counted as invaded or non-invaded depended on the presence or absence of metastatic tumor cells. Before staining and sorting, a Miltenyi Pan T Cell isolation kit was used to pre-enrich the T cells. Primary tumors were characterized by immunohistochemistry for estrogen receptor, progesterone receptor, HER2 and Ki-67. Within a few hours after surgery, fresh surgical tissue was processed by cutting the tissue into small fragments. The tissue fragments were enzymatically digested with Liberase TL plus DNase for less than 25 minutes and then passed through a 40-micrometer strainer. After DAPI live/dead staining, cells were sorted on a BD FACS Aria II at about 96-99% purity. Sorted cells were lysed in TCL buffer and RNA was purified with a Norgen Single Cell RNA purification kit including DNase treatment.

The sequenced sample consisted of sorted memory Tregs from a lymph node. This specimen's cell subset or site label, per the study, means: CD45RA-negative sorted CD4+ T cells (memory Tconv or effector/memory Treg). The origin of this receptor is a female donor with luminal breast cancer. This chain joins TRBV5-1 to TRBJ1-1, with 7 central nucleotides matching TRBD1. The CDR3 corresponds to CASSPEQGPNSEAFF. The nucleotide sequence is TGCGCCAGCAGCCCGGAACAGGGGCCAAACTCTGAAGCTTTCTTT.